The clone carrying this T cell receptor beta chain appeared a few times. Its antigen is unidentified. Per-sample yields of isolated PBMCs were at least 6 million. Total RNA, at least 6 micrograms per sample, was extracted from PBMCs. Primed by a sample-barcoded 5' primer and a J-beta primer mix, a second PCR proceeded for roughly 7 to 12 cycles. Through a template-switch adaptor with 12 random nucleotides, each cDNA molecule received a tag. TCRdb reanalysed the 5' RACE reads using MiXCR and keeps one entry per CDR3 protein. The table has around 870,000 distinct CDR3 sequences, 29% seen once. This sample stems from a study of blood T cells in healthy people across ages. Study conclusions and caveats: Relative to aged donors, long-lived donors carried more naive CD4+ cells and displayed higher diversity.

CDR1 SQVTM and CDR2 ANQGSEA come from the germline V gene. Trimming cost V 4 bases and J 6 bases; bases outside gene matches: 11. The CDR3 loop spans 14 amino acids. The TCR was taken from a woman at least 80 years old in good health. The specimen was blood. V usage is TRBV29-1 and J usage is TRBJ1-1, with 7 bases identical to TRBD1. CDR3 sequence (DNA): TGCAGCGTTGTAGGGGGCGACCAGAGGGCTGAAGCTTTCTTT. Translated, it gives CSVVGGDQRAEAFF.